Listed below are T cell receptor beta chains from one sample, sequenced in a study of blood T cell repertoires in COVID-19. Sequenced by immunoSEQ multiplex PCR; TCRdb stores in-frame clones only, minus some. The sample has 150,000 to 200,000 clones; 86% are singletons. Specimen: peripheral blood. The receptors shown here come from a man between 18 and 35 years old with acute or convalescent COVID-19. CDR3s include the opening cysteine and the closing phenylalanine or tryptophan. D genes are given only for firm matches. Size is stated for part of the rows, as once, few or many counts, or as a class when the clone is expanded.

>TRBV10-3|-|TRBD1|TRBJ2-7
TGTGCCATCAGTGACGGGACAGGTGGTTTCGAGCAGTACTTC
CAISDGTGGFEQYF
>TRBV7-8|-|TRBD1|TRBJ1-2
TGTGCCAGCAGCTTATACGGGACAGGACTTGGCTACACCTTC
CASSLYGTGLGYTF
>TRBV7-6|-|TRBD1|TRBJ2-7
TGTGCCAGCAGCTTAGATCTCAGGGGGACGACCTACGAGCAGTACTTC
CASSLDLRGTTYEQYF
>TRBV3-1/TRBV3-2|-|-|TRBJ1-4
TGTGCCAGCAGCCAAGGCATCAGTCGTAATGAAAAACTGTTTTTT
CASSQGISRNEKLFF
>TRBV4-1|once|TRBD1|TRBJ1-2
TGCGCCAGCAGCCAACTTACGGGACAGGGTGGAGGCTACACCTTC
CASSQLTGQGGGYTF
>TRBV19|-|TRBD1|TRBJ1-5
TGTGCCAGTAGTCGAGGGACAGAGACCAATCAGCCCCAGCATTTT
CASSRGTETNQPQHF
>TRBV2|-|-|TRBJ1-2
TGTGCCAGTCAGCTCGACAGTAACTATGGCTACACCTTC
CASQLDSNYGYTF
>TRBV7-9|-|-|TRBJ2-3
TGTGCCAGCAGCGCCGTGGGCTCTAGCACAGATACGCAGTATTTT
CASSAVGSSTDTQYF
>TRBV29-1|-|TRBD1|TRBJ2-3
TGCAGCGTTGCTGGACAGGGGGCGAGCCGTAGCACAGATACGCAGTATTTT
CSVAGQGASRSTDTQYF
>TRBV7-9|-|TRBD1|TRBJ1-2
TGTGCCAGCAGCCAACCTCCGGGACAGAAAACTATGGGCTACACCTTC
CASSQPPGQKTMGYTF
>TRBV14|-|-|TRBJ1-4
TGTGCCAGCAGCCAAGACAGGATAAAACTGTTTTTT
CASSQDRIKLFF
>TRBV11-2|-|-|TRBJ1-2
TGTGCCAGCAGCCCCGGTTTGACACCGGGCGGGGGTGGCTACACCTTC
CASSPGLTPGGGGYTF
>TRBV7-8|once|TRBD1|TRBJ1-4
TGTGCCAGCAGCGACAGGGTAAAAGAAAAACTGTTTTTT
CASSDRVKEKLFF
>TRBV7-2|-|-|TRBJ1-3
TGTGCCAGCAGCTTAGAGTTCCACAGGCTATACTCTGGAAACACCATATATTTT
CASSLEFHRLYSGNTIYF
>TRBV28|-|-|TRBJ1-4
TGTGCCAGCAGATCGGAGGGGATTTCCAATGAAAAACTGTTTTTT
CASRSEGISNEKLFF
>TRBV4-2|-|TRBD2|TRBJ2-2
TGTGCCAGCAGCAGCGGTAGCGGGGGCACGAACACCGGGGAGCTGTTTTTT
CASSSGSGGTNTGELFF
>TRBV5-4|-|TRBD1|TRBJ1-6
TGTGCCAGCAGCTTTGACAGGGGGCGGTCACCCCTCCACTTT
CASSFDRGRSPLHF
>TRBV5-1|-|TRBD2|TRBJ2-3
TGCGCCAGCAGCTTGGGACTAGCGGGGGGGCCGTCAGATACGCAGTATTTT
CASSLGLAGGPSDTQYF
>TRBV9|-|-|TRBJ1-1
TGTGCCAGCAGCACAGGACACTTGAACACTGAAGCTTTCTTT
CASSTGHLNTEAFF
>TRBV28|-|-|TRBJ1-5
TGTGCCAGCAGTTTTTCAGGGGCCGGCAATCAGCCCCAGCATTTT
CASSFSGAGNQPQHF
>TRBV6-5|-|TRBD1|TRBJ1-2
TGTGCCAGCAGTTACTCCCGGACAGGGAACTATGGCTACACCTTC
CASSYSRTGNYGYTF
>TRBV10-1|few|-|TRBJ2-6
TGCGCCAGCAGTGAGGGGGGCGCTGGGGCCAACGTCCTGACTTTC
CASSEGGAGANVLTF
>TRBV23-1|-|-|TRBJ1-6
TGCGCCAGCAGGCAGGGGCTACCAGATAATTCACCCCTCCACTTT
CASRQGLPDNSPLHF
>TRBV6-1|-|-|TRBJ1-5
TGTGCCAGCAGTGAAACGGCGGAGAATCAGCCCCAGCATTTT
CASSETAENQPQHF
>TRBV5-5|-|-|TRBJ1-2
TGTGCCAGCAGCTTGGGTGGTACTATGGCTTATGGCTACACCTTC
CASSLGGTMAYGYTF
>TRBV11-3|-|TRBD1|TRBJ1-5
TGTGCCAGACAGGGGAATAGCAATCAGCCCCAGCATTTT
CARQGNSNQPQHF
>TRBV15|once|-|TRBJ1-2
TGTGCCACCAGCAGAGATCGTGGGGGGATTAATGGCTACACCTTC
CATSRDRGGINGYTF